The clone carrying this TCR beta chain was counted between two and nine times. Its matching antigen is unknown. Rectal tissue came from one to two pinch biopsies taken at colonoscopy. This record belongs to a study of pediatric ulcerative colitis. Whole-study results and caveats: Compared with controls, ulcerative colitis showed greater blood-rectum clone sharing. Blood-derived T cells may be present in rectal pinch biopsies. No controls had the two rectal clonotypes shared by ulcerative colitis patients.

The table came from immunoSEQ multiplex PCR; TCRdb's copy has only in-frame clones and leaves some out. Here the sample spans 15,000 to 20,000 clones, 80% being singletons. This sequence originates from a boy aged 5-17 years who was a control in a study of pediatric ulcerative colitis. The sample was gut tissue.

CDR3 region: CASSPGTGGNQPQHF. The CDR3 DNA reads as TGCGCCAGCAGCCCTGGGACAGGGGGAAATCAGCCCCAGCATTTT. The chain combines TRBV5-1 with TRBJ1-5, with 11 bases aligning to TRBD1. The junction had 4 bases not matched to a gene; V was cut back by 4 bases and J by 4 bases. CDR3 length equals 15 residues. CDR1 and CDR2 (germline): SGHRS, YFSETQ.